The 23 T cell receptor beta chains below all came from one sample that was sequenced in a study of blood T cell repertoires in COVID-19. Using immunoSEQ multiplex PCR, the repertoire was profiled, and TCRdb retains in-frame clones only, with some absent. This sample has 150,000 to 200,000 clones, with around nine tenths found just once. What was sequenced was PBMCs or T cells enriched from blood (not recorded which). These receptors were obtained from a woman aged 45-65 years who had recovered from COVID-19.

The rearrangement links TRBV5-1 to TRBJ2-3, with 7 bases lining up with TRBD2. The J segment lost 2 bases and the V segment lost 2 bases, leaving 8 bases of the junction unmatched. CDR1 and CDR2 from the germline V gene are SGHRS and YFSETQ. The CDR3 runs to 16 residues. The CDR3 nucleotides are TGCGCCAGCAGCTTCGTTCCGGGGGGACCCACAGATACGCAGTATTTT. This sequence encodes CASSFVPGGPTDTQYF.

The chain couples TRBV7-9 to TRBJ1-4; 8 nucleotides agree with TRBD1. The CDR3 extends over 15 amino acids. V lost 6 bases and J lost 7; bases outside the gene matches: 10. The germline gives CDR1 SEHNR, CDR2 FQNEAQ (reference sequence). CDR3 amino acids: CASSSLTGGSEKLFF. DNA for the CDR3: TGTGCCAGCAGTTCTCTTACAGGGGGGAGTGAAAAACTGTTTTTT. The full variable domain, its missing parts supplied by reference TRBV7-9 and TRBJ1-4, is DTGVSQNPRHKITKRGQNVTFRCDPISEHNRLYWYRQTLGQGPEFLTYFQNEAQLEKSRLLSDRFSAERPKGSFSTLEIQRTEQGDSAMYLCASSSLTGGSEKLFFGSGTQLSVL.

The V gene is TRBV14, the J gene TRBJ2-7; D unresolved. The CDR3 sequence is 14 residues long. Germline values: CDR1 SGHDN, CDR2 FVKESK. V lost 1 base to trimming and J lost 4 bases, with 11 bases between them. DNA for the CDR3: TGTGCCAGCAGCCAAGTGGGCCTTCCTTACGAGCAGTACTTC. Encoded protein: CASSQVGLPYEQYF.

The V and J genes are TRBV3-1 (or the pseudogene TRBV3-2) and TRBJ1-3; D is ambiguous. The CDR3 totals 16 residues. The V and J ends lost 0 bases and 2 bases respectively, with 11 bases between them. Germline values: CDR1 LGHDT, CDR2 YNNKEL (reference sequence). The CDR3 reads CASSQEPTGAGNTIYF. The CDR3 DNA follows: TGTGCCAGCAGCCAAGAGCCCACCGGGGCTGGAAACACCATATATTTT.

This rearrangement joins TRBV7-2 to TRBJ2-3, with D possibly TRBD1 on 6 matching bases. Between the trimmed V and J ends, which lost 5 bases and 2 bases, there was a span of 14 bases. The CDR3 loop spans 15 amino acids. Germline CDR1 reads SGHTA; CDR2 reads FQGNSA. The CDR3 DNA sequence: TGTGCCAGCAGCAACCAGGGGTTTCTCACAGATACGCAGTATTTT. It specifies CASSNQGFLTDTQYF.

V and J are TRBV5-4 and TRBJ1-1; TRBD1 matches at 9 bases. V lost 4 bases to trimming and J lost 3 bases; unmatched junction nucleotides: 10. This CDR3 spans 16 amino acids. The germline V gene encodes CDR1 SGHNT and CDR2 YYREEE (reference sequence). CDR3 sequence reads: CASSTGGTGSYTEAFF. DNA of the CDR3: TGTGCCAGCAGCACAGGCGGGACAGGGTCGTACACTGAAGCTTTCTTT.

This clone was seen a handful of times. The V and J genes are TRBV25-1 and TRBJ2-2; TRBD2 aligns across 11 bases. The CDR3 is 18 residues long. With 5 bases clipped from V and 1 base from J, the junction kept 9 bases outside the gene matches. CDR1 and CDR2 from the germline V gene are MGHDK and SYGVNS. The CDR3 protein is CASSTRTSGPLNTGELFF. In DNA, the CDR3 is TGTGCCAGCAGTACCCGGACTAGCGGGCCCCTGAACACCGGGGAGCTGTTTTTT.

V usage is TRBV27 and J usage is TRBJ2-5; 9 bases align to TRBD1. The V segment lost 6 bases and the J segment 5 bases; nucleotides outside the gene matches: 7. The CDR3 covers 14 residues. Germline CDR1 MNHEY, CDR2 SMNVEV (reference sequence). CDR3 nucleotides: TGTGCCAGCAGGCCCACAGGGGGCGGGGAGACCCAGTACTTC. This translates into CASRPTGGGETQYF.

In DNA form, the CDR3 reads TGTGCCAGCAGCTTAGCGAGGGACAGGGTTATTGAAAAACTGTTTTTT. Its protein is CASSLARDRVIEKLFF. The chain has TRBV7-2 and TRBJ1-4, with 9 bases identical to TRBD1. The trim removed 0 bases at V and 7 bases at J, leaving 6 bases unmatched. Germline V gene data show CDR1 as SGHTA and CDR2 as FQGNSA. CDR3 length: 16 amino acids. The full variable domain, rest sourced from reference TRBV7-2 and TRBJ1-4, is GAGVSQSPSNKVTEKGKDVELRCDPISGHTALYWYRQSLGQGLEFLIYFQGNSAPDKSGLPSDRFSAERTGGSVSTLTIQRTQQEDSAVYLCASSLARDRVIEKLFFGSGTQLSVL.

The chain couples TRBV12-3 or TRBV12-4 to TRBJ1-1, with 11 bases matching TRBD1. V lost 5 bases, J lost 7 bases, and 3 bases stayed unmatched. The CDR3 runs to 13 residues. CDR3 DNA: TGTGCCAGCAGTGGACAGGGGGCAGGTGAAGCTTTCTTT. Its protein is CASSGQGAGEAFF.

The chain combines TRBV4-1 with TRBJ1-1; no firm D call. The germline gives CDR1 MGHRA, CDR2 YSYEKL. The CDR3 sequence is 12 residues long. V lost 3 bases and J 6 bases, leaving 8 bases between the germline ends. Written as DNA, the CDR3 is TGCGCCAGCAGCCATAACGGGGCTGAAGCTTTCTTT. Translated, it gives CASSHNGAEAFF.

This chain connects TRBV5-6 to TRBJ2-5; D is perhaps TRBD2 (5 bases). Looked up from germline, CDR1 is SGHDT and CDR2 is YYEEEE. CDR3 length: 13 amino acids. The ends were cut back, 2 bases at V and 5 bases at J, with 10 bases in the middle. This CDR3 reads CASSLGGWETQYF. In nucleotides, the CDR3 is TGTGCCAGCAGCTTAGGAGGTTGGGAGACCCAGTACTTC.

The chain employs TRBV7-2 and TRBJ1-5; TRBD1 is a possible D gene (6 bases). Germline V CDR1 and CDR2: SGHTA, FQGNSA. The CDR3 runs to 14 residues. The ends were cut back, 3 bases at V and 5 bases at J, with 11 bases in the middle. CDR3 sequence (DNA): TGTGCCAGCAGCTTGGACAGTTCGTATCAGCCCCAGCATTTT. It codes for CASSLDSSYQPQHF.

The chain has TRBV7-2 and TRBJ1-1, with no clear D. Trimming removed 4 bases from V and 0 bases from J, with 12 bases in between. This CDR3 has 15 residues. Germline CDR1 reads SGHTA; CDR2 reads FQGNSA. CDR3 protein: CASSYYRPMNTEAFF. The CDR3 coding sequence is TGTGCCAGCAGCTATTACAGACCAATGAACACTGAAGCTTTCTTT.

This rearrangement joins TRBV7-2 to TRBJ2-7; D perhaps matches TRBD2 (6 bases). The CDR3 is made up of 14 amino acids. The V end lost 1 base, the J end lost 7 bases, and 14 bases lay between the germline ends. The germline gives CDR1 SGHTA, CDR2 FQGNSA. The CDR3 is CASSLDFGGGEQYF. The CDR3 region has the DNA TGTGCCAGCAGCTTAGATTTCGGGGGTGGGGAGCAGTACTTC.

This rearrangement joins TRBV3-1 (or the pseudogene TRBV3-2) to TRBJ1-2, with D maybe TRBD1 (6 bases). The CDR3 runs to 15 residues. The germline CDR1 and CDR2 sequences are LGHDT and YNNKEL (reference sequence). V was pared by 2 bases and J by 3 bases, with 13 bases between. CDR3 nucleotide sequence: TGTGCCAGCAGCCAACCCGGACAGCTTTACTATGGCTACACCTTC. Protein sequence: CASSQPGQLYYGYTF.

This chain connects TRBV29-1 to TRBJ1-1; D unclear. Per germline, CDR1 SQVTM and CDR2 ANQGSEA. The CDR3 is 13 amino acids. The CDR3: CSVMGLANTEAFF. The CDR3 DNA follows: TGCAGTGTTATGGGCCTAGCGAACACTGAAGCTTTCTTT. Full variable domain (remainder filled in from reference TRBV29-1 and TRBJ1-1): SAVISQKPSRDICQRGTSLTIQCQVDSQVTMMFWYRQQPGQSLTLIATANQGSEATYESGFVIDKFPISRPNLTFSTLTVSNMSPEDSSIYLCSVMGLANTEAFFGQGTRLTVV.

This chain uses TRBV15 with TRBJ2-7, with 8 bases lining up with TRBD1. In germline, CDR1 is LNHNV, CDR2 YYDKDF (reference sequence). V shed 3 bases, J shed 5 bases, and the junction held 18 bases outside the gene matches. CDR3 length: 18 amino acids. The CDR3 nucleotides read TGTGCCACCAGCAGGGGCCCTACAGGGGGGCGGGGCTTTAACGAGCAGTACTTC. This gives the protein CATSRGPTGGRGFNEQYF.

The chain has TRBV7-8 and TRBJ2-7; TRBD1 matches at 8 bases. This CDR3 spans 15 amino acids. The junction had 12 bases not matched to a gene; V was cut back by 4 bases and J by 7 bases. Germline lookup yields CDR1 SGHVS and CDR2 FQNEAQ. The chain's CDR3 is CASSSKQDRAKEQYF. The CDR3, as DNA: TGTGCCAGCAGCTCAAAACAGGACAGGGCTAAAGAGCAGTACTTC.

CDR3 nucleotides: TGTGCCAGCAGCCCGCGGGTTCAGGGGAGATCGAACACCATATATTTT. Residues: CASSPRVQGRSNTIYF. The V gene is TRBV11-2, the J gene TRBJ1-3; D perhaps matches TRBD1 (6 bases). The CDR3 sequence is 16 residues long. CDR1 and CDR2 from the germline V gene are SGHAT and FQNNGV. V was trimmed by 5 bases and J by 7 bases, leaving 21 bases between them.

The gene calls are TRBV12-3 or TRBV12-4 and TRBJ1-1; D possibly corresponds to TRBD1 (5 bases). The CDR3 is 13 residues long. V gave up 3 bases and J gave up 1 base, with 6 bases separating them. The CDR3 loop reads CASSLTANTEAFF. In DNA form, the CDR3 reads TGTGCCAGCAGTTTGACAGCGAACACTGAAGCTTTCTTT.

This clone appeared many times. The chain is built from TRBV19 and TRBJ1-2; 10 bases line up with TRBD1. This CDR3 has 14 amino acids. Per germline, CDR1 LNHDA and CDR2 SQIVND (reference sequence). Trimming removed 7 bases from V and 8 bases from J; junction bases left unmatched: 10. The CDR3 coding sequence is TGTGCCAGTATTATGACAGGGGGCGCGGGAGGCTACACCTTC. This translates into CASIMTGGAGGYTF.

The chain links TRBV12-5 to TRBJ1-3; 7 nucleotides line up with TRBD1. Per germline, CDR1 LGHNT and CDR2 FRNRAP. The ends lost 1 base at V and 5 bases at J; junction bases unmatched: 2. The CDR3 runs 14 residues. As DNA, the CDR3 is TGTGCTAGTGGTTTGGGGACAGGACGAAACACCATATATTTT. Translation: CASGLGTGRNTIYF.